The 32 T cell receptor beta chains listed next were all sequenced from one sample in a study of blood T cell repertoires in COVID-19. Produced via immunoSEQ multiplex PCR; TCRdb's table is partial and in-frame only. The sample comprises 30,000 to 35,000 clones, roughly 88% of which are singletons, and approximately 7.9% rests with the top ten. The sequenced material came from peripheral blood. The receptor set was obtained from a man in his sixties with COVID-19, enrolled during active disease.

CDR3 bases: TGCGCCAGCCCTTGCCTGACTTTC. Protein sequence: CASPCLTF. The genes are TRBV10-2 and TRBJ2-6; D is unclear. CDR1 and CDR2 from the germline V gene are WSHSY and SAAADI. V shed 8 bases and J shed 15 bases, with 5 bases lying between them. This CDR3 comprises 8 residues.

This chain connects TRBV28 to TRBJ1-5; D possibly corresponds to TRBD1 (6 bases). This CDR3 has 15 amino acids. Trimming took 5 bases from V and 0 from J, leaving 11 bases between them. Germline loops: CDR1 MDHEN, CDR2 SYDVKM. The CDR3 protein is CASSPQGNSNQPQHF. The DNA of the CDR3 is TGTGCCAGCAGTCCACAGGGTAATAGCAATCAGCCCCAGCATTTT. Based on the CDR3 plus reference TRBV28 and TRBJ1-5, the full variable domain is DVKVTQSSRYLVKRTGEKVFLECVQDMDHENMFWYRQDPGLGLRLIYFSYDVKMKEKGDIPEGYSVSREKKERFSLILESASTNQTSMYLCASSPQGNSNQPQHFGDGTRLSIL.

The chain is built from TRBV12-3 or TRBV12-4 and TRBJ1-1; no clear D gene. The CDR3 contains 13 residues. V lost 5 bases and J 1 base, leaving 8 bases between the germline ends. The CDR3 reads CASSSTWNTEAFF. Here the CDR3 DNA reads TGTGCCAGCAGTAGCACTTGGAACACTGAAGCTTTCTTT.

The chain combines TRBV18 with TRBJ1-5; perhaps TRBD1 as D (6 bases). CDR1 is KGHSH, CDR2 LQKENI, per germline. This CDR3 region has 14 residues. Trimming took off 0 bases at V and 5 bases at J, with 8 bases between the two ends. Here the CDR3 reads CASSPPGAYQPQHF. CDR3 DNA: TGTGCCAGCTCACCACCGGGGGCCTATCAGCCCCAGCATTTT.

The chain joins TRBV12-3 or TRBV12-4 to TRBJ2-7, with 7 nucleotides matching TRBD1. J gave up 4 bases and V 1 base, and 1 base lay outside the gene matches. This CDR3 comprises 13 residues. CDR3 nucleotide sequence: TGTGCCAGCAGTTTAGAACAGGGGTACGAGCAGTACTTC. Translating gives CASSLEQGYEQYF.

V usage is TRBV24-1 and J usage is TRBJ2-1, with a possible D match to TRBD2 (5 bases). CDR1 is KGHDR and CDR2 is SFDVKD in the germline V gene. V was trimmed by 1 base and J by 4 bases, leaving 25 bases between them. CDR3 length equals 20 residues. The CDR3 DNA follows: TGTGCCACCAGTGATTTCGCGGGTATCGGGTCAGGAGAATCTTACAATGAGCAGTTCTTC. Its protein product is CATSDFAGIGSGESYNEQFF.

CDR3 amino acids: CASNPDYTGELFF. The CDR3, as DNA: TGTGCCAGCAACCCAGACTACACCGGGGAGCTGTTTTTT. The V and J genes are TRBV6-5 and TRBJ2-2; no clear D. CDR1 is MNHEY and CDR2 is SVGAGI in the germline V gene. V lost 7 bases, J lost 3 bases, and 9 bases lay in between. The CDR3 runs 13 residues.

The rearrangement joins TRBV27 to TRBJ2-3; 7 positions match TRBD1. Germline V lookup: CDR1 MNHEY, CDR2 SMNVEV (reference sequence). The CDR3 is 16 amino acids. The trim removed 5 bases at V and 2 bases at J, leaving 10 bases unmatched. The CDR3 DNA reads as TGTGCCAGCAGTCCGAGGGGGCGCCTCGACACAGATACGCAGTATTTT. It is translated as CASSPRGRLDTDTQYF.

The CDR3 sequence is CASSQDRTGYTF. CDR3 nucleotides: TGCGCCAGCAGCCAAGACAGGACAGGCTACACCTTC. The chain recombines TRBV5-1 with TRBJ1-2, with D perhaps matching TRBD1 (6 bases). The germline gives CDR1 SGHRS, CDR2 YFSETQ. The CDR3 is 12 amino acids. The V end was cut by 4 bases, the J end by 8 bases, with 12 bases between.

V usage is TRBV2 and J usage is TRBJ1-6; no firm D call. V was clipped by 7 bases and J by 5 bases, with 12 bases between them. CDR1 and CDR2 from the germline V gene are SNHLY and FYNNEI. The CDR3 sequence is 14 residues long. CDR3 sequence (DNA): TGTGCCAGCACCAGCGGGTTCAATAATTCACCCCTCCACTTT. Amino acids: CASTSGFNNSPLHF.

The rearrangement links TRBV29-1 to TRBJ1-2; 7 bases match TRBD1. The CDR3 extends over 12 amino acids. Germline trimming cut 7 bases from V and 0 bases from J; bases unmatched to any gene: 2. Germline CDR1 is SQVTM and CDR2 is ANQGSEA. The CDR3 is CSADRANYGYTF. CDR3 in DNA: TGCAGCGCCGACAGGGCTAACTATGGCTACACCTTC.

The chain joins TRBV2 to TRBJ2-1; 9 nucleotides align to TRBD2. The J segment lost 8 bases and the V segment lost 2 bases, leaving 1 base of the junction unmatched. The CDR3 length is 13 residues. The germline V gene has CDR1 SNHLY and CDR2 FYNNEI. The CDR3 sequence is CASSERGRDEQFF. CDR3 sequence (DNA): TGTGCCAGCAGTGAACGCGGGAGGGATGAGCAGTTCTTC.

The chain employs TRBV5-1 and TRBJ2-3, with TRBD1 matching 7 bases. From germline, CDR1 is SGHRS and CDR2 YFSETQ. V dropped 4 bases and J dropped 1; count of bases not matched to a gene: 6. The CDR3 runs 15 residues. The CDR3 DNA sequence: TGCGCCAGCAGCGTACAGGGGTCGCGCACAGATACGCAGTATTTT. Translation gives CASSVQGSRTDTQYF.

The rearrangement links TRBV5-4 to TRBJ2-7; 7 positions match TRBD1. The CDR3 is 14 residues long. Germline lookup yields CDR1 SGHNT and CDR2 YYREEE (reference sequence). Trimming cost V 4 bases and J 4 bases; bases outside gene matches: 8. The CDR3 region is CASSLEGARYEQYF. The CDR3 bases are TGTGCCAGCAGCCTTGAGGGGGCACGGTACGAGCAGTACTTC.

V usage is TRBV18 and J usage is TRBJ2-7, with 7 positions matching TRBD1. V shed 1 base and J 0 bases; nucleotides not matched to a gene: 12. Germline V gene sequence: CDR1 KGHSH, CDR2 LQKENI. This CDR3 comprises 18 residues. In DNA form, the CDR3 reads TGTGCCAGCTCACCACACCAAATTACCGGGACAGCCTCCTACGAGCAGTACTTC. Its translation is CASSPHQITGTASYEQYF.

The CDR3 DNA is TGTGCCAGTAGTATTGGAGTGTCAGTCGCTGAAGCTTTCTTT. Its translation: CASSIGVSVAEAFF. V is TRBV19 and J is TRBJ1-1; D is unclear. V lost 3 bases to trimming and J lost 6 bases, with 14 bases between them. Germline V gene lookup returns CDR1 LNHDA and CDR2 SQIVND (reference sequence). The CDR3 covers 14 residues.

V usage is TRBV19 and J usage is TRBJ2-3, with 11 positions matching TRBD2. V lost 4 bases to trimming and J lost 7 bases; unmatched junction nucleotides: 7. This CDR3 contains 15 residues. Per germline, CDR1 LNHDA and CDR2 SQIVND (reference sequence). CDR3 nucleotide sequence: TGTGCCAGTAGTACGACTAGCGGGATGACAAATACGCAGTATTTT. Translating it yields CASSTTSGMTNTQYF.

The chain recombines TRBV12-3 or TRBV12-4 with TRBJ1-2; D is ambiguous. Trimming pared 2 bases from V and 8 bases from J, leaving 9 bases between. The CDR3 runs 12 residues. DNA for the CDR3: TGTGCCAGCAGTTTATCACTCGGGGGCTACACCTTC. This translates into CASSLSLGGYTF.

The chain joins TRBV19 to TRBJ2-2, with 9 bases aligning to TRBD2. Germline V CDR1 and CDR2: LNHDA, SQIVND (reference sequence). The CDR3 sequence is 14 residues long. The trim removed 7 bases at V and 6 bases at J, leaving 6 bases unmatched. The DNA of the CDR3 is TGTGCCAGTATGGCGGGGGGGTTCGCCGGGGAGCTGTTTTTT. Translating gives CASMAGGFAGELFF.

This clone was observed a single time. The chain uses TRBV18 and TRBJ1-1; TRBD1 is a possible D gene (5 bases). V lost 2 bases and J 4 bases, leaving 17 bases between the germline ends. Germline CDR1 and CDR2: KGHSH and LQKENI. This CDR3 comprises 16 residues. The CDR3 reads CASSPVAGGRSTEAFF. DNA of the CDR3: TGTGCCAGCTCACCAGTGGCGGGGGGGAGGAGCACTGAAGCTTTCTTT. Filled out from reference TRBV18 and TRBJ1-1, the complete variable domain reads NAGVMQNPRHLVRRRGQEARLRCSPMKGHSHVYWYRQLPEEGLKFMVYLQKENIIDESGMPKERFSAEFPKEGPSILRIQQVVRGDSAAYFCASSPVAGGRSTEAFFGQGTRLTVV.

With regard to this clone: Other nucleotide sequences in the sample specify the same CDR3. The chain employs TRBV5-1 and TRBJ2-3, with 9 bases that match TRBD2. There are 16 residues in the CDR3. Germline V gene data show CDR1 as SGHRS and CDR2 as YFSETQ. Trimming took 1 base from V and 0 from J; bases not matched to a gene: 3. The CDR3 loop reads CASSLTSGSSTDTQYF. CDR3 nucleotide sequence: TGCGCCAGCAGCTTGACTAGCGGGTCTAGCACAGATACGCAGTATTTT.

The V and J genes are TRBV28 and TRBJ1-2; tentative D call: TRBD1 (5 bases). Germline V gene lookup returns CDR1 MDHEN and CDR2 SYDVKM. This CDR3 is 14 amino acids long. Trimming removed 1 base at V and 6 bases at J, with 12 bases between. The DNA of the CDR3 is TGTGCCAGCAGTTTATCCCAGGGAACGGATGGCTACACCTTC. Translation: CASSLSQGTDGYTF.

The gene calls are TRBV2 and TRBJ2-7; TRBD1 agrees at 7 bases. The CDR3 extends over 16 amino acids. From germline, CDR1 is SNHLY and CDR2 FYNNEI. The V gene end was trimmed by 3 bases and the J gene end by 2 bases; junction bases not matched to a gene: 10. The CDR3 region has the DNA TGTGCCAGCAGTGAGCCCCCCGGGACAGTTCCCTACGAGCAGTACTTC. Encoded protein: CASSEPPGTVPYEQYF.

A single count supports this clone. The CDR3 is CASSWTGSNEKLFF. CDR3 nucleotides: TGTGCCAGCAGCTGGACAGGCAGTAATGAAAAACTGTTTTTT. The chain couples TRBV11-2 to TRBJ1-4, with 7 bases that match TRBD1. J lost 4 bases, V lost 4 bases, and 3 bases had no gene match. CDR3 length equals 14 residues. Germline CDR1 is SGHAT and CDR2 is FQNNGV.

The gene calls are TRBV4-3 and TRBJ1-5; possibly TRBD1 for D (6 bases). Germline V gene data show CDR1 as LGHNA and CDR2 as YSLEER. The germline V and J ends were trimmed by 1 base and 7 bases, with 11 bases remaining between them. The CDR3 runs 14 residues. CDR3 sequence (DNA): TGCGCCAGCAGCCAAGTAGGGGGTGGACAGCCCCAGCATTTT. This translates into CASSQVGGGQPQHF.

This chain uses TRBV9 with TRBJ2-7; TRBD2 aligns across 7 bases. V lost 4 bases, J lost 1 base, and 11 bases stayed unmatched. This CDR3 is built from 16 residues. Germline V gives CDR1 SGDLS, CDR2 YYNGEE. CDR3 nucleotides: TGTGCCAGCAGCCACCAGGATAGCGGGTTTTCCTACGAGCAGTACTTC. Protein sequence: CASSHQDSGFSYEQYF.

The V and J genes are TRBV4-3 and TRBJ2-2, with TRBD2 matching 8 bases. The length of the CDR3 is 17 residues. The J segment lost 4 bases and the V segment lost 3 bases, leaving 10 bases of the junction unmatched. Per germline, CDR1 LGHNA and CDR2 YSLEER. The CDR3 reads CASSQTRTSLGTGELFF. For the CDR3, the DNA is TGCGCCAGCAGCCAGACCAGGACTAGCTTAGGCACCGGGGAGCTGTTTTTT.

This chain joins TRBV5-4 and TRBJ1-1, with 7 bases that match TRBD1. CDR1 is SGHNT and CDR2 is YYREEE in the germline V gene (reference sequence). V lost 3 bases to trimming and J lost 4 bases; unmatched junction nucleotides: 6. CDR3 size: 14 residues. This CDR3 is CASSSERQGTEAFF. The CDR3 DNA reads as TGTGCCAGCAGCTCGGAACGACAGGGCACTGAAGCTTTCTTT. The full variable domain, its missing parts supplied by reference TRBV5-4 and TRBJ1-1, is ETGVTQSPTHLIKTRGQQVTLRCSSQSGHNTVSWYQQALGQGPQFIFQYYREEENGRGNFPPRFSGLQFPNYSSELNVNALELDDSALYLCASSSERQGTEAFFGQGTRLTVV.

The rearrangement uses TRBV2 and TRBJ2-2, with 9 bases identical to TRBD2. Germline V gives CDR1 SNHLY, CDR2 FYNNEI. With V trimmed by 3 bases and J by 2 bases, 4 bases remained unmatched. The CDR3 totals 16 residues. The chain's CDR3 is CASSEALAGNTGELFF. The CDR3 DNA is TGTGCCAGCAGTGAGGCCCTAGCGGGAAACACCGGGGAGCTGTTTTTT.

This clone was detected once. The chain uses TRBV28 and TRBJ1-4; 11 bases are a match to TRBD1. CDR1 MDHEN and CDR2 SYDVKM come from the germline V gene. The CDR3 is 16 residues long. With V trimmed by 2 bases and J by 9 bases, 8 bases remained unmatched. The CDR3 sequence: CASSLGADRGPKKLFF. DNA of the CDR3: TGTGCCAGCAGTTTAGGAGCGGACAGGGGGCCTAAAAAACTGTTTTTT. Looking up the rest from reference TRBV28 and TRBJ1-4 gives the full variable domain: DVKVTQSSRYLVKRTGEKVFLECVQDMDHENMFWYRQDPGLGLRLIYFSYDVKMKEKGDIPEGYSVSREKKERFSLILESASTNQTSMYLCASSLGADRGPKKLFFGSGTQLSVL.

The table lists this clone with a few counts. The V gene is TRBV6-2 or TRBV6-3, the J gene TRBJ2-7, with D perhaps TRBD2 (5 bases). The CDR3 is 13 amino acids. Germline V lookup: CDR1 MNHEY, CDR2 SVGEGT. V was clipped by 2 bases and J by 5 bases, with 10 bases between them. The CDR3 loop is CASSYVLGHEQYF. Written as DNA, the CDR3 is TGTGCCAGCAGTTACGTACTAGGACACGAGCAGTACTTC.

The chain is built from TRBV30 and TRBJ1-2; D may be TRBD1 (6 bases). Trimming pared 0 bases from V and 8 bases from J, leaving 19 bases between. CDR1 and CDR2 (germline): GTSNPN, SVGIG (reference sequence). This CDR3 is 15 amino acids long. The CDR3 DNA reads as TGTGCCTGGAGTGTACTACAGGGAAGATGGTCGGGCTACACCTTC. Encoded protein: CAWSVLQGRWSGYTF.